Shown below are 8 T cell receptor beta chains from a single sample sequenced in a study of OX40 agonist ivuxolimab in advanced cancers. This table comes from immunoSEQ multiplex PCR, and its TCRdb copy is limited to in-frame clones, with some not included. The data show around 100,000 clones, about 92% seen once. This specimen was CD4+ or CD8+ T cells sorted from blood, taken in a trial of the OX40 agonist ivuxolimab. The receptors originated from an adult with an advanced solid tumor such as melanoma, head and neck, liver or kidney cancer.

V gene TRBV5-4 combines with J gene TRBJ2-5, with D tentatively TRBD1 or TRBD2 (7 bases each). Germline lookup yields CDR1 SGHNT and CDR2 YYREEE (reference sequence). The CDR3 extends over 15 amino acids. Trimming stripped 3 bases from V and 2 bases from J, with 14 bases between. CDR3 in amino acids: CASSSQGGGQETQYF. CDR3 DNA sequence: TGTGCCAGCAGCTCGCAGGGGGGGGGTCAAGAGACCCAGTACTTC.

This chain uses TRBV28 with TRBJ1-4, with D hard to call. CDR1 and CDR2 from the germline V gene are MDHEN and SYDVKM. This CDR3 contains 14 residues. V was shortened by 5 bases and J by 0 bases, with 7 bases between the two germline ends. CDR3 bases: TGTGCCAGCAGTCTGACTGCAACTAATGAAAAACTGTTTTTT. This encodes CASSLTATNEKLFF.

In its sample, this clone was seen a few times. The chain is built from TRBV30 and TRBJ1-1, with D tentatively TRBD1 (5 bases). The V gene's germline CDR1 is GTSNPN and CDR2 SVGIG (reference sequence). V lost 0 bases, J lost 0 bases, and 8 bases lay in between. The CDR3 is 14 residues long. As DNA, the CDR3 is TGTGCCTGGAGTGTTCGGGGGGTGAACACTGAAGCTTTCTTT. This encodes CAWSVRGVNTEAFF.

V and J are TRBV7-6 and TRBJ2-7; TRBD2 might be the D (5 bases). CDR3 length: 14 residues. CDR1 and CDR2 from the germline V gene are SGHVS and FNYEAQ. V was pared by 6 bases and J by 0 bases, with 12 bases between. CDR3 residues: CASSVRGNSYEQYF. The CDR3 DNA sequence: TGTGCCAGCAGTGTCAGAGGGAACTCCTACGAGCAGTACTTC.

The chain has TRBV4-1 and TRBJ1-4; D ambiguous. This CDR3 region has 17 residues. Trimming pared 3 bases from V and 11 bases from J, leaving 25 bases between. Looked up from germline, CDR1 is MGHRA and CDR2 is YSYEKL. The CDR3 region has the DNA TGCGCCAGCAGCCAGTACACCCGGTCCTCTATGAGATGGAAACTGTTTTTT. It specifies CASSQYTRSSMRWKLFF.

The V gene is TRBV2, the J gene TRBJ2-5; the D gene is possibly TRBD2 (5 bases). Trimming shortened V by 4 bases and J by 6 bases, and 9 bases separated the two germline ends. This CDR3 is 12 amino acids long. Looked up from germline, CDR1 is SNHLY and CDR2 is FYNNEI. CDR3 amino acids: CASSGYGKTQYF. CDR3 bases: TGTGCCAGCAGTGGGTACGGGAAGACCCAGTACTTC.

The chain employs TRBV2 and TRBJ2-7; D unclear. This CDR3 has 14 amino acids. V lost 6 bases, J lost 5 bases, and 17 bases lay in between. Germline-derived CDR1 and CDR2 are SNHLY and FYNNEI. CDR3 sequence: CASSVGSPRDEQYV. In nucleotides, the CDR3 is TGTGCCAGCAGCGTTGGGTCCCCAAGGGACGAGCAGTACGTC.

In regard to this clone: Other DNA sequences of this sample code for an identical CDR3. The chain uses TRBV4-3 and TRBJ1-2; D may be TRBD1 (5 bases). This CDR3 is 14 amino acids long. The germline CDR1 and CDR2 sequences are LGHNA and YSLEER. The V and J ends lost 0 bases and 2 bases respectively, with 7 bases between them. CDR3 protein: CASSQDPGNYGYTF. CDR3 DNA sequence: TGCGCCAGCAGCCAAGATCCAGGGAACTATGGCTACACCTTC.